A single sample gave rise to the 9 T cell receptor beta chains below, sequenced in a study of identical twins. TCRdb reprocessed the 5' RACE reads with MiXCR, giving one entry per CDR3 protein. The table includes 600,000 to 700,000 distinct CDR3 sequences, 21% detected once. This sample also appeared in a second study, on T cells expressing NK-cell markers.

Source material: PBMCs. The origin of the receptors is a young woman in good health.

This clonotype was recorded a few times. The V and J genes are TRBV29-1 and TRBJ2-3; D is undetermined. V gave up 4 bases and J gave up 1 base, with 6 bases separating them. Germline CDR1 and CDR2: SQVTM and ANQGSEA. The CDR3 runs to 12 residues. CDR3 sequence reads: CSVGYGTDTQYF. As DNA, the CDR3 is TGCAGCGTTGGATACGGCACAGATACGCAGTATTTT.

This chain's CDR3 is CASSQGALAGGGDTQYF. The CDR3 coding sequence is TGCGCCAGCAGCCAAGGGGCACTAGCGGGCGGCGGAGATACGCAGTATTTT. V gene TRBV5-1 combines with J gene TRBJ2-3, with 9 bases lining up with TRBD2. V lost 4 bases to trimming and J lost 5 bases; unmatched junction nucleotides: 14. This CDR3 region has 17 residues. Germline CDR1 reads SGHRS; CDR2 reads YFSETQ.

Many counts were recorded for this clonotype. The chain has TRBV2 and TRBJ2-7; tentatively, D is TRBD1 (6 bases). Germline V gives CDR1 SNHLY, CDR2 FYNNEI. This CDR3 contains 13 residues. Trimming shortened V by 4 bases and J by 0 bases, and 7 bases separated the two germline ends. The CDR3 DNA reads TGTGCCAGCAGTGGGGACAACTCCTACGAGCAGTACTTC. It translates to CASSGDNSYEQYF. The variable domain in full, with the rest retrieved from reference TRBV2 and TRBJ2-7, is EPEVTQTPSHQVTQMGQEVILRCVPISNHLYFYWYRQILGQKVEFLVSFYNNEISEKSEIFDDQFSVERPDGSNFTLKIRSTKLEDSAMYFCASSGDNSYEQYFGPGTRLTVT.

This clonotype was observed a handful of times. The chain has TRBV12-3 or TRBV12-4 and TRBJ2-1; TRBD2 agrees at 7 bases. J gave up 4 bases and V 7 bases, and 10 bases lay outside the gene matches. This CDR3 spans 15 amino acids. CDR3 DNA sequence: TGTGCCAGCACCCCAGCGGGAATACCTTACAATGAGCAGTTCTTC. Translating gives CASTPAGIPYNEQFF.

The rearrangement joins TRBV20-1 to TRBJ2-5; D could derive from TRBD1 or TRBD2 (5 bases each). V gave up 6 bases and J gave up 5 bases, with 22 bases separating them. This CDR3 is 15 amino acids long. Germline V gene data show CDR1 as DFQATT and CDR2 as SNEGSKA (reference sequence). The CDR3: CSAAGWGKRIETQYF. In nucleotides, the CDR3 is TGCAGTGCCGCGGGCTGGGGGAAGAGAATCGAGACCCAGTACTTC.

This clonotype was recorded at least ten times. The V and J genes are TRBV7-2 and TRBJ2-3; 8 bases agree with TRBD2. This CDR3 has 15 residues. In germline, CDR1 is SGHTA, CDR2 FQGNSA. The trim removed 5 bases at V and 1 base at J, leaving 5 bases unmatched. The DNA of the CDR3 is TGTGCCAGCAGCGCCGGGGGGGTCGGCACAGATACGCAGTATTTT. This sequence encodes CASSAGGVGTDTQYF. The entire variable domain, with the rest obtained from reference TRBV7-2 and TRBJ2-3, is as follows: GAGVSQSPSNKVTEKGKDVELRCDPISGHTALYWYRQSLGQGLEFLIYFQGNSAPDKSGLPSDRFSAERTGGSVSTLTIQRTQQEDSAVYLCASSAGGVGTDTQYFGPGTRLTVL.

This clonotype came up a few times. The chain is built from TRBV5-4 and TRBJ2-5; 11 nucleotides agree with TRBD2. V was pared by 4 bases and J by 5 bases, with 7 bases of the junction left unmatched. The CDR3 sequence is 15 residues long. Germline V gene data show CDR1 as SGHNT and CDR2 as YYREEE (reference sequence). In DNA form, the CDR3 reads TGTGCCAGCAGCAATAGCGGGGGGGCAGGGGAGACCCAGTACTTC. It codes for CASSNSGGAGETQYF.

The gene calls are TRBV7-2 and TRBJ2-4, with D possibly TRBD2 on 5 matching bases. Germline CDR1 SGHTA, CDR2 FQGNSA. V shed 2 bases and J shed 3 bases, with 8 bases lying between them. The CDR3 consists of 14 residues. The CDR3 DNA sequence: TGTGCCAGCAGCTTATCGGCGGGCAAAAACATTCAGTACTTC. Encoded protein: CASSLSAGKNIQYF.

This rearrangement joins TRBV20-1 to TRBJ2-1; no definite D call. V gave up 2 bases and J gave up 6 bases, with 11 bases separating them. CDR1 is DFQATT and CDR2 is SNEGSKA in the germline V gene (reference sequence). This CDR3 spans 13 amino acids. The chain's CDR3 is CSARPTGSNEQFF. CDR3 nucleotides: TGCAGTGCTAGACCCACTGGGTCCAATGAGCAGTTCTTC.